This T cell receptor (beta chain) was sequenced in a study of cytomegalovirus exposure and HLA in healthy donors. Findings of the study overall: Most TCR sequences were rare, but some public TCRs occurred in many donors. The listing of 150 or so TCR beta chains classed them as cytomegalovirus-associated. Later, an analysis found that TCR clusters from the first cohort tended to co-occur in the 110 or so validation repertoires.

A remark on this clone: The target antigen is unknown.

Using immunoSEQ multiplex PCR, the repertoire was profiled, and TCRdb retains in-frame clones only, with some absent. The data show roughly 230,000 clones, 90% seen once. Germline V gene sequence: CDR1 MDHEN, CDR2 SYDVKM. V dropped 5 bases and J dropped 15 bases, with 17 bases sitting between them. This CDR3 is built from 12 residues. The validation cohort, a group of more than 95 subjects, included the donors and was separate from the roughly 670-subject first cohort. The TCR was taken from a woman aged 30 to 39 in good health and CMV-seronegative. Input material: PBMCs. The rearrangement joins TRBV28 to TRBJ2-1; D may be TRBD1 (5 bases). CDR3 coding DNA: TGTGCCAGCAGTCCAACAGGAGCAGATCGGTTCTTC. It encodes CASSPTGADRFF.